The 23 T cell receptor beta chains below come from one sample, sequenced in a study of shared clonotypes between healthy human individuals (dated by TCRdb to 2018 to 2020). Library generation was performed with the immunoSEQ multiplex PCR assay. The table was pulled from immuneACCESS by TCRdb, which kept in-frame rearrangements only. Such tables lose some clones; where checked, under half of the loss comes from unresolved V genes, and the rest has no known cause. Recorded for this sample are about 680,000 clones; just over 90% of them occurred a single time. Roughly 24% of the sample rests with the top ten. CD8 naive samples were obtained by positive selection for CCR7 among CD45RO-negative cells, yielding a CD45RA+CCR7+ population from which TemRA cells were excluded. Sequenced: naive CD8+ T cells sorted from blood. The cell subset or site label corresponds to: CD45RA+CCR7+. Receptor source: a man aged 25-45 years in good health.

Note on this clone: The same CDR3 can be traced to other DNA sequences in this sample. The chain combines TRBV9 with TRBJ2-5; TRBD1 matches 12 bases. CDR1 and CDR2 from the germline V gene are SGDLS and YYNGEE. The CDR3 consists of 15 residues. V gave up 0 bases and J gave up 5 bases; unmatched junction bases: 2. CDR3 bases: TGTGCCAGCAGCGTAGCCGGGACAGGGGGCGAGACCCAGTACTTC. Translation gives CASSVAGTGGETQYF.

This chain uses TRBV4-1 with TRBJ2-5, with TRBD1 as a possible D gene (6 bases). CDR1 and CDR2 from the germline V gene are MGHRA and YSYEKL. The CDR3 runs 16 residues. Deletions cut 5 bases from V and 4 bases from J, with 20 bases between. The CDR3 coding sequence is TGCGCCAGCAGCTATATCCTCGGTGAACAGGGAGAGACCCAGTACTTC. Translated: CASSYILGEQGETQYF.

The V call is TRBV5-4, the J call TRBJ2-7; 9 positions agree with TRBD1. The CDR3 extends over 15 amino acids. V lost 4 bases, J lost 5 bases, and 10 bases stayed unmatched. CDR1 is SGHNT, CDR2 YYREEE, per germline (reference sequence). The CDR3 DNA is TGTGCCAGCAGCCCCGGGACAGGGCCTATCGACGAGCAGTACTTC. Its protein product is CASSPGTGPIDEQYF.

The CDR3 loop reads CASSPASVAQETQYF. The CDR3, as DNA: TGCGCCAGCAGCCCGGCGTCTGTGGCACAAGAGACCCAGTACTTC. The chain couples TRBV5-1 to TRBJ2-5, with D uncertain. The CDR3 length is 15 residues. Trimming took off 4 bases at V and 2 bases at J, with 15 bases between the two ends. Per the germline V gene, CDR1 is SGHRS and CDR2 is YFSETQ.

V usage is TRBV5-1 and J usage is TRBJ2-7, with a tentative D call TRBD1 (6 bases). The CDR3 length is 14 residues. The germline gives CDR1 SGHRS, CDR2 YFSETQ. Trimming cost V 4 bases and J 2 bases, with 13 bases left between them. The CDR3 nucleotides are TGCGCCAGCAGCCAAACAGGGAGCGCCTACGAGCAGTACTTC. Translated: CASSQTGSAYEQYF.

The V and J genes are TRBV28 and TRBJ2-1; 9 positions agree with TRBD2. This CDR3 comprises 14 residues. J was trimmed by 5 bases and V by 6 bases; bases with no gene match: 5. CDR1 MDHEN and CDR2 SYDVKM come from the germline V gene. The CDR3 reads CASSRLAEHNEQFF. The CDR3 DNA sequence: TGTGCCAGCAGCAGACTAGCGGAACACAATGAGCAGTTCTTC.

CDR3 residues: CASSLLSTDTQYF. CDR3 coding DNA: TGTGCCAGCAGCCTACTTAGCACAGATACGCAGTATTTT. The rearrangement joins TRBV7-6 to TRBJ2-3; D unclear. This CDR3 spans 13 amino acids. CDR1 is SGHVS, CDR2 FNYEAQ, per germline. V was pared by 5 bases and J by 0 bases, with 6 bases between.

In DNA, the CDR3 is TGTGCCAGCAGCGACACCGGGACAGGGGACGAAAAACTGTTTTTT. Translated: CASSDTGTGDEKLFF. V usage is TRBV7-9 and J usage is TRBJ1-4, with 10 positions matching TRBD1. V lost 5 bases to trimming and J lost 8 bases; unmatched junction nucleotides: 8. Looked up from germline, CDR1 is SEHNR and CDR2 is FQNEAQ (reference sequence). CDR3 length: 15 residues.

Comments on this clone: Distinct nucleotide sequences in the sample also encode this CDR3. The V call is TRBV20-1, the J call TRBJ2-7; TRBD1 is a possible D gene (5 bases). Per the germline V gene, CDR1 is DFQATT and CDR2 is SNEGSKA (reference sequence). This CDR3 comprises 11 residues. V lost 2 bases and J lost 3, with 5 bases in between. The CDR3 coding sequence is TGCAGTGCTAGACAGGGCTACGAGCAGTACTTC. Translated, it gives CSARQGYEQYF.

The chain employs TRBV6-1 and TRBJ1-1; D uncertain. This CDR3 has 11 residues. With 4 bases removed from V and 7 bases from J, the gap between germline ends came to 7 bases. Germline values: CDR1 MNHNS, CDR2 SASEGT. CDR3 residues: CASSGRGEAFF. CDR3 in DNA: TGTGCCAGCAGTGGCAGAGGTGAAGCTTTCTTT.

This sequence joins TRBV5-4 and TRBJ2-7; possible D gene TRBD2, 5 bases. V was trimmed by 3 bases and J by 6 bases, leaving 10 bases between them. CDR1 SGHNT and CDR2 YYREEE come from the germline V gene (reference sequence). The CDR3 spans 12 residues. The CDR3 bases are TGTGCCAGCAGCTATAGCGCGGGCGAGCAGTACTTC. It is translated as CASSYSAGEQYF.

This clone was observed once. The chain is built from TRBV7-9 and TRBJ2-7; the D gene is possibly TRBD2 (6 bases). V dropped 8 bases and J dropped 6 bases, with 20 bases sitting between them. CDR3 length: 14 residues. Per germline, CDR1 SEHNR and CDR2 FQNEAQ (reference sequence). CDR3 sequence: CASRAPGEYSEQYF. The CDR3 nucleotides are TGTGCCAGCCGCGCCCCGGGGGAATACTCCGAGCAGTACTTC.

CDR3 loop: CASSPPTGKTYEQYF. The CDR3, as DNA: TGTGCCAGCAGCCCGCCGACAGGGAAAACCTACGAGCAGTACTTC. The chain has TRBV7-9 and TRBJ2-7; 7 bases line up with TRBD1. Germline assignment: CDR1 SEHNR and CDR2 FQNEAQ (reference sequence). The CDR3 consists of 15 residues. J lost 2 bases, V lost 5 bases, and 9 bases had no gene match.

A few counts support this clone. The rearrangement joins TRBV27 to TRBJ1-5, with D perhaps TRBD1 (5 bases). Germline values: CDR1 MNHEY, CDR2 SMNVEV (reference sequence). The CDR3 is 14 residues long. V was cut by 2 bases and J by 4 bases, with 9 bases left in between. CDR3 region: CASSLARENQPQHF. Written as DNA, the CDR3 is TGTGCCAGCAGTTTAGCCAGGGAAAATCAGCCCCAGCATTTT.

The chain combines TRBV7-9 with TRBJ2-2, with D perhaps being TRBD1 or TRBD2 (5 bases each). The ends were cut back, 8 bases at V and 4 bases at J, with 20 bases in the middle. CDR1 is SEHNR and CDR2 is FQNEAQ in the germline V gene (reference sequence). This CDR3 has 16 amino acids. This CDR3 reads CASQGYVDYLTGELFF. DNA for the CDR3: TGTGCCAGCCAGGGTTATGTTGACTACCTCACCGGGGAGCTGTTTTTT.

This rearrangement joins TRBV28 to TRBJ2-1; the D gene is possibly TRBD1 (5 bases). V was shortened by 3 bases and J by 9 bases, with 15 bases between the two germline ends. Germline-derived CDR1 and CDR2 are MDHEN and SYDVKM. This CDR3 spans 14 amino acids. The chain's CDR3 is CASSLGQGGVEQFF. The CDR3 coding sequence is TGTGCCAGCAGTTTGGGGCAGGGTGGGGTTGAGCAGTTCTTC.

The CDR3 loop is CASSLEASGSLYNEQFF. DNA of the CDR3: TGTGCCAGCAGCTTAGAGGCTAGCGGGAGTTTGTACAATGAGCAGTTCTTC. The genes are TRBV7-6 and TRBJ2-1, with 10 bases aligning to TRBD2. The CDR3 runs 17 residues. Germline V gives CDR1 SGHVS, CDR2 FNYEAQ. Trimming at V came to 1 base and at J to 4 bases, leaving 7 bases not matched to a gene. The whole variable domain, filled in from reference TRBV7-6 and TRBJ2-1, reads GAGVSQSPRYKVTKRGQDVALRCDPISGHVSLYWYRQALGQGPEFLTYFNYEAQQDKSGLPNDRFSAERPEGSISTLTIQRTEQRDSAMYRCASSLEASGSLYNEQFFGPGTRLTVL.

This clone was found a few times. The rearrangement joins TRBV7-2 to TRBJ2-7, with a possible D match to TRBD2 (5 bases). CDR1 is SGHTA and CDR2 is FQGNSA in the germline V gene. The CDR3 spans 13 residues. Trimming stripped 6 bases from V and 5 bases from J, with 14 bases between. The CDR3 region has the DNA TGTGCCAGCAGTAGAGAGAGGGCAGACGAGCAGTACTTC. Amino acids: CASSRERADEQYF.

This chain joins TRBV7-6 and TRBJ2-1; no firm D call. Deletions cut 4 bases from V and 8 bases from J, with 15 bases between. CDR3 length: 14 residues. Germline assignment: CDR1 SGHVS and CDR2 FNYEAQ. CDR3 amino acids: CASSSDLRRDEQFF. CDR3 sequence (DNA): TGTGCCAGCAGCTCGGACCTACGCCGTGATGAGCAGTTCTTC.

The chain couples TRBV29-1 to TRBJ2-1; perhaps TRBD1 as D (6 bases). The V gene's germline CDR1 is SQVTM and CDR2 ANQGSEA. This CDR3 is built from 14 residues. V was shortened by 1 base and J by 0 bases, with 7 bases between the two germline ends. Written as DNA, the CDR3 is TGCAGCGTTGAAGTACAGGGCTCCTACAATGAGCAGTTCTTC. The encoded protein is CSVEVQGSYNEQFF.

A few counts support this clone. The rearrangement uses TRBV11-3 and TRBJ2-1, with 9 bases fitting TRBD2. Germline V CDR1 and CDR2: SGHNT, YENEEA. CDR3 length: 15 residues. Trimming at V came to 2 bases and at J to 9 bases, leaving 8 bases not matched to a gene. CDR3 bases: TGTGCCAGCAGCTTATTGGTAGCGGGAGAGGGTGAGCAGTTCTTC. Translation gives CASSLLVAGEGEQFF.

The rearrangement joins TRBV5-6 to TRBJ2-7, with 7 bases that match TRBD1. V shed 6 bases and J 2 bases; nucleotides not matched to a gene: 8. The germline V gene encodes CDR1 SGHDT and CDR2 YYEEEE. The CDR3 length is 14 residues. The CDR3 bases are TGTGCCAGCACTTCCGGGACAGAGACCTACGAGCAGTACTTC. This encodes CASTSGTETYEQYF.

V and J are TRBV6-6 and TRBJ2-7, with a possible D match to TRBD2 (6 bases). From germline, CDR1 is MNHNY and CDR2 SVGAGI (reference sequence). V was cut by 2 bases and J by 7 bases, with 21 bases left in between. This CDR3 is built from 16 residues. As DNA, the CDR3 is TGTGCCAGCAGTTACGCCGCCGGGGGACCTTCAGGGGAGCAGTACTTC. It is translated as CASSYAAGGPSGEQYF.